This T cell receptor beta chain was obtained from a study of blood T cells in healthy people across ages. Study-wide results and caveats: Investigators treated diversity estimates from one million T cells as underestimates.

Note on this clonotype: The antigen remains unidentified.

Alongside a J-beta primer mix, a sample-barcoded 5' primer served in a second PCR lasting roughly 6 to 11 cycles. Via MiXCR, TCRdb re-called the 5' RACE reads, giving one row per CDR3 protein. The sample has over 600,000 distinct CDR3 sequences, roughly three fifths seen once. The length of the CDR3 is 13 residues. Germline V gives CDR1 MGHDK, CDR2 SYGVNS. V trimming: 6 bases; J trimming: 4 bases; junction bases outside the gene matches: 5. Sequenced sample: blood. The clonotype was recovered from a man between 40 and 49 years old in good health. The chain couples TRBV25-1 to TRBJ1-1, with TRBD1 matching over 7 bases. The CDR3 nucleotides are TGTGCCAGCAGAGCACAGGGGAGCACTGAAGCTTTCTTT. This codes for CASRAQGSTEAFF.